This entry lists 29 T cell receptor beta chains sequenced from one sample in a study of shared clonotypes between healthy human individuals. TCRdb keeps only in-frame clones here, not all; method: immunoSEQ multiplex PCR. The repertoire has 2 million to 3 million clones, more than 90% of them found once; the top ten carry around 0.14%. The sample taken for sequencing was naive CD4+ T cells sorted from blood. Subset meaning: CD45RA+ positively selected. The receptors stem from a man between 18 and 29 years old in good health.

This CDR3 reads CASASQREPYEQYF. For the CDR3, the DNA is TGTGCCAGCGCTTCTCAGAGGGAACCCTACGAGCAGTACTTC. The chain combines TRBV25-1 with TRBJ2-7, with TRBD2 as a possible D gene (5 bases). The CDR3 has 14 amino acids. V was pared by 8 bases and J by 2 bases, with 16 bases between. Per germline, CDR1 MGHDK and CDR2 SYGVNS.

J is TRBJ2-5 and V is TRBV14, with D possibly being TRBD2 (5 bases). The germline V and J ends were trimmed by 1 base and 2 bases, with 11 bases remaining between them. CDR3 length: 15 amino acids. CDR1 SGHDN and CDR2 FVKESK come from the germline V gene. Written as DNA, the CDR3 is TGTGCCAGCAGCCAAGGTCCGTCGGGGCAAGAGACCCAGTACTTC. Translation: CASSQGPSGQETQYF.

J is TRBJ2-6 and V is TRBV5-6; D call uncertain. Germline V lookup: CDR1 SGHDT, CDR2 YYEEEE. Trimming removed 2 bases from V and 0 bases from J, with 6 bases in between. This CDR3 region has 15 residues. As DNA, the CDR3 is TGTGCCAGCAGCTTTGGAGTCTCTGGGGCCAACGTCCTGACTTTC. Amino acids: CASSFGVSGANVLTF.

V and J are TRBV11-2 and TRBJ1-4; D remains ambiguous. Trimming took off 1 base at V and 5 bases at J, with 11 bases between the two ends. The CDR3 has 15 amino acids. CDR1 is SGHAT, CDR2 FQNNGV, per germline. The CDR3 reads CASSLAGQSNEKLFF. The CDR3 nucleotides are TGTGCCAGCAGCTTAGCCGGGCAATCCAATGAAAAACTGTTTTTT.

The V call is TRBV6-5, the J call TRBJ1-3; D uncertain. This CDR3 comprises 16 residues. Per germline, CDR1 MNHEY and CDR2 SVGAGI. The V gene lost 0 bases and the J gene lost 10 bases, with 19 bases spanning the gap. The CDR3 sequence: CASSYSGNGVVETIYF. CDR3 coding DNA: TGTGCCAGCAGTTACTCCGGGAACGGGGTGGTGGAGACCATATATTTT.

The V gene is TRBV27, the J gene TRBJ2-3, with TRBD2 matching over 12 bases. Germline loops: CDR1 MNHEY, CDR2 SMNVEV (reference sequence). Trimming took 6 bases from V and 0 from J; bases not matched to a gene: 13. CDR3 length: 19 residues. The chain's CDR3 is CASRRLAGDRVRSTDTQYF. DNA for the CDR3: TGTGCCAGCAGAAGACTAGCGGGAGATCGGGTCCGTAGCACAGATACGCAGTATTTT.

The chain carries TRBV5-4 and TRBJ2-1; D call uncertain. The CDR3 extends over 12 amino acids. The V gene's germline CDR1 is SGHNT and CDR2 YYREEE (reference sequence). The V end lost 1 base, the J end lost 8 bases, and 7 bases lay between the germline ends. The DNA for the CDR3 is TGTGCCAGCAGCTTGATTGACCATGAGCAGTTCTTC. Translating it yields CASSLIDHEQFF.

This rearrangement joins TRBV6-5 to TRBJ1-4, with D uncertain. CDR1 and CDR2 (germline): MNHEY, SVGAGI. V gave up 2 bases and J gave up 8 bases, with 6 bases separating them. The CDR3 runs to 12 residues. The CDR3 loop is CASSYVGEKLFF. The CDR3 bases are TGTGCCAGCAGTTACGTCGGAGAAAAACTGTTTTTT.

The chain is built from TRBV29-1 and TRBJ2-3; no firm D call. In germline, CDR1 is SQVTM, CDR2 ANQGSEA. CDR3 length: 12 amino acids. V lost 3 bases to trimming and J lost 0 bases, with 4 bases between them. The DNA for the CDR3 is TGCAGCGTTGACCAGAGCACAGATACGCAGTATTTT. It is translated as CSVDQSTDTQYF.

As for this clone: Other DNA sequences in this sample translate to the same CDR3. This chain connects TRBV9 to TRBJ1-3, with 8 bases matching TRBD1. The V gene end was trimmed by 0 bases and the J gene end by 1 base; junction bases not matched to a gene: 3. CDR1 is SGDLS and CDR2 is YYNGEE in the germline V gene. There are 16 residues in the CDR3. CDR3 bases: TGTGCCAGCAGCGTAGCCACAGGGGGATCTGGAAACACCATATATTTT. Amino acid sequence: CASSVATGGSGNTIYF.

In this sample, this clone turned up once. The chain has TRBV6-5 and TRBJ2-7; 10 nucleotides align to TRBD1. This CDR3 is built from 15 residues. J was trimmed by 10 bases and V by 4 bases; bases with no gene match: 13. Germline lookup yields CDR1 MNHEY and CDR2 SVGAGI. The CDR3 sequence is CASSCMTGGISIQYF. In DNA form, the CDR3 reads TGTGCCAGCAGTTGCATGACAGGGGGCATATCTATCCAGTACTTC.

V and J are TRBV12-5 and TRBJ1-2, with unresolved D. The CDR3 runs 11 residues. Germline V lookup: CDR1 LGHNT, CDR2 FRNRAP. V was shortened by 0 bases and J by 8 bases, with 4 bases between the two germline ends. The CDR3 DNA sequence: TGTGCTAGTGGTTTGGTAGAGGGCTACACCTTC. This codes for CASGLVEGYTF.

The chain couples TRBV5-8 to TRBJ2-4, with 8 nucleotides matching TRBD1. The germline CDR1 and CDR2 sequences are SGHTS and YDEGEE. Losses at the gene ends were 2 bases for V and 7 bases for J; bases not matched to a gene: 8. CDR3 length: 15 residues. Here the CDR3 DNA reads TGTGCCAGCAGCTTCTACAGGGGGGATGCTAACATTCAGTACTTC. Its translation is CASSFYRGDANIQYF.

On this clone: Other DNA sequences in this sample translate to the same CDR3. This chain uses TRBV5-1 with TRBJ1-4; D is unresolved. CDR3 length equals 14 residues. V was clipped by 0 bases and J by 4 bases, with 7 bases between them. The germline CDR1 and CDR2 sequences are SGHRS and YFSETQ. The DNA of the CDR3 is TGCGCCAGCAGCTTGGAAGGGCTTAATGAAAAACTGTTTTTT. Translation gives CASSLEGLNEKLFF.

This chain connects TRBV5-1 to TRBJ1-6; perhaps TRBD1 as D (5 bases). CDR3 length equals 16 residues. V lost 2 bases to trimming and J lost 1 base, with 10 bases between them. Germline V CDR1 and CDR2: SGHRS, YFSETQ. CDR3 amino acids: CASSLRGASYNSPLHF. CDR3 DNA: TGCGCCAGCAGCTTAAGAGGGGCTTCCTATAATTCACCCCTCCACTTT. Full variable domain (rest looked up from reference TRBV5-1 and TRBJ1-6): KAGVTQTPRYLIKTRGQQVTLSCSPISGHRSVSWYQQTPGQGLQFLFEYFSETQRNKGNFPGRFSGRQFSNSRSEMNVSTLELGDSALYLCASSLRGASYNSPLHFGNGTRLTVT.

Regarding this clone: This specimen includes other DNA sequences encoding the same CDR3. The V gene is TRBV7-9, the J gene TRBJ2-7; 7 bases match TRBD1. Germline CDR1 and CDR2: SEHNR and FQNEAQ (reference sequence). CDR3 size: 12 residues. The J segment lost 5 bases and the V segment lost 5 bases, leaving 3 bases of the junction unmatched. DNA for the CDR3: TGTGCCAGCAGCCCACAGGGGAACGAGCAGTACTTC. Translation gives CASSPQGNEQYF.

The chain employs TRBV28 and TRBJ1-5; weak D call: TRBD1 (5 bases). The germline V gene has CDR1 MDHEN and CDR2 SYDVKM. The CDR3 length is 12 residues. The DNA for the CDR3 is TGTGCAGGAGGTGGGGGAGTTCAGCCCCAGCATTTT. Amino acid sequence: CAGGGGVQPQHF.

This clone was seen only once. This chain connects TRBV16 to TRBJ1-4, with a tentative D call TRBD1 (6 bases). The CDR3 sequence is 17 residues long. Per germline, CDR1 KGHSY and CDR2 FQNENV. Trimming took off 4 bases at V and 2 bases at J, with 17 bases between the two ends. CDR3 nucleotides: TGTGCCAGCAGCCCCCAGGGGAGGACCGAGACTAATGAAAAACTGTTTTTT. Amino acids: CASSPQGRTETNEKLFF.

In nucleotides, the CDR3 is TGTGCCAGCAGCCCGAGGACTAGCGGGGGCTTGGAGACCCAGTACTTC. This codes for CASSPRTSGGLETQYF. V usage is TRBV7-9 and J usage is TRBJ2-5; TRBD2 matches at 13 bases. Germline assignment: CDR1 SEHNR and CDR2 FQNEAQ (reference sequence). The CDR3 covers 16 residues. Trimming took 5 bases from V and 5 from J; bases not matched to a gene: 8. The full variable domain, completed using reference TRBV7-9 and TRBJ2-5, is DTGVSQNPRHKITKRGQNVTFRCDPISEHNRLYWYRQTLGQGPEFLTYFQNEAQLEKSRLLSDRFSAERPKGSFSTLEIQRTEQGDSAMYLCASSPRTSGGLETQYFGPGTRLLVL.

V gene TRBV6-5 combines with J gene TRBJ1-1; perhaps TRBD1 as D (5 bases). The germline gives CDR1 MNHEY, CDR2 SVGAGI. The germline V and J ends were trimmed by 7 bases and 4 bases, with 16 bases remaining between them. The CDR3 sequence is 14 residues long. The chain's CDR3 is CASTPGGGPTEAFF. The CDR3 coding sequence is TGTGCCAGCACCCCCGGGGGGGGACCCACTGAAGCTTTCTTT.

The chain has TRBV11-2 and TRBJ2-6; D is undetermined. CDR3 size: 17 residues. The V gene lost 5 bases and the J gene lost 0 bases, with 14 bases spanning the gap. Germline CDR1 and CDR2: SGHAT and FQNNGV. CDR3 DNA: TGTGCCAGCAGCCTCGTGGGCAGGAGCTCTGGGGCCAACGTCCTGACTTTC. Protein: CASSLVGRSSGANVLTF.

The V call is TRBV10-2, the J call TRBJ2-3; perhaps TRBD2 as D (5 bases). Germline CDR1 is WSHSY and CDR2 is SAAADI. This CDR3 is 14 amino acids long. The V end lost 10 bases, the J end lost 0 bases, and 14 bases lay between the germline ends. CDR3 protein: CATPGLISTDTQYF. The CDR3 bases are TGCGCCACCCCCGGACTGATTAGCACAGATACGCAGTATTTT.

This clone was recorded once. The chain combines TRBV18 with TRBJ1-1; D perhaps matches TRBD1 (5 bases). The CDR3 contains 14 residues. CDR1 is KGHSH, CDR2 LQKENI, per germline. V dropped 3 bases and J dropped 1 base, with 9 bases sitting between them. CDR3 sequence (DNA): TGTGCCAGCTCACCCGAAGGGGCGAACACTGAAGCTTTCTTT. Translated: CASSPEGANTEAFF.

The rearrangement links TRBV6-6 to TRBJ1-2; TRBD1 might be the D (6 bases). V was clipped by 6 bases and J by 6 bases, with 14 bases between them. There are 13 residues in the CDR3. Germline CDR1 and CDR2: MNHNY and SVGAGI (reference sequence). Written as DNA, the CDR3 is TGTGCCAGCAGGAAGACAGGCAGTGATGGCTACACCTTC. Amino acids: CASRKTGSDGYTF.

The V call is TRBV5-1, the J call TRBJ1-1, with TRBD1 identical over 7 bases. The germline gives CDR1 SGHRS, CDR2 YFSETQ. CDR3 length: 14 amino acids. Trimming at V came to 4 bases and at J to 3 bases, leaving 6 bases not matched to a gene. The CDR3: CASSKEGAYTEAFF. The DNA of the CDR3 is TGCGCCAGCAGCAAGGAGGGGGCGTACACTGAAGCTTTCTTT.

The rearrangement joins TRBV5-6 to TRBJ2-2, with D possibly TRBD1 on 6 matching bases. The germline V gene encodes CDR1 SGHDT and CDR2 YYEEEE. This CDR3 has 16 residues. The V end lost 4 bases, the J end lost 7 bases, and 20 bases lay between the germline ends. CDR3: CASSLPGQMYFGELFF. DNA of the CDR3: TGTGCCAGCAGCCTCCCGGGACAAATGTACTTCGGGGAGCTGTTTTTT.

The gene calls are TRBV6-1 and TRBJ1-3; weak D call: TRBD1 (5 bases). V dropped 8 bases and J dropped 0 bases, with 11 bases sitting between them. Germline V gene data show CDR1 as MNHNS and CDR2 as SASEGT. CDR3 length: 14 residues. CDR3 amino acids: CASGGESSGNTIYF. In DNA, the CDR3 is TGTGCCAGCGGAGGGGAGAGCTCTGGAAACACCATATATTTT.

This chain connects TRBV5-6 to TRBJ2-3, with 14 nucleotides matching TRBD2. Germline assignment: CDR1 SGHDT and CDR2 YYEEEE. The V segment lost 2 bases and the J segment 2 bases; nucleotides outside the gene matches: 10. This CDR3 has 19 amino acids. The CDR3 DNA reads as TGTGCCAGCAGCTTTACCTGGACTAGCGGGGGGACCTACACAGATACGCAGTATTTT. As protein: CASSFTWTSGGTYTDTQYF.

This rearrangement joins TRBV30 to TRBJ2-7, with 8 bases that match TRBD2. The CDR3 consists of 13 residues. With 3 bases clipped from V and 2 bases from J, the junction kept 3 bases outside the gene matches. From germline, CDR1 is GTSNPN and CDR2 SVGIG (reference sequence). DNA for the CDR3: TGTGCCTGGAGAACGGGGGGGCCCTACGAGCAGTACTTC. It codes for CAWRTGGPYEQYF.